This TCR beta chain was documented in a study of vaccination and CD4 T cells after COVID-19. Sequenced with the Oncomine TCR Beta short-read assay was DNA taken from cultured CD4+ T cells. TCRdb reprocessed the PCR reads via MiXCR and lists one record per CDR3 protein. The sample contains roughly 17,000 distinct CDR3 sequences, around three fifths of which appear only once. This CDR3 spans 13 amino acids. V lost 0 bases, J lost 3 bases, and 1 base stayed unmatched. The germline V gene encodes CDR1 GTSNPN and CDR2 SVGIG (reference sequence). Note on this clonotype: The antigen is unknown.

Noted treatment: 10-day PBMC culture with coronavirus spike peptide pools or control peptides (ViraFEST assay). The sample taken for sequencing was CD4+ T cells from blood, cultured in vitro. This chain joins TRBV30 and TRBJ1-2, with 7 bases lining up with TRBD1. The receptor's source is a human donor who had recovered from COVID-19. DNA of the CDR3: TGTGCCTGGAGTGTCAGGGGGGACTATGGCTACACCTTC. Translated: CAWSVRGDYGYTF.